The source of this T cell receptor beta chain is a study of T cells in Graves' hyperthyroidism and ophthalmopathy. Study-wide findings and caveats: From stable hyperthyroidism, ophthalmopathy was separated by a 13 V-J model. The model forecast ophthalmopathy, anticipating it by a median around 6.5 months before onset. Most thyroid clonotypes that were expanded above 0.001 also turned up in blood.

Amplified TCR beta CDR3 regions derived from RNA transcripts. A set of HTBI primers served as the primers for a first-round RT-PCR of the TCR CDR3. TCRdb called the multiplex PCR reads again in MiXCR, with one record for every CDR3 protein. The table has about 290,000 distinct CDR3 sequences, approximately 15% seen once. The CDR3 extends over 13 amino acids. With 6 bases removed from V and 1 base from J, the gap between germline ends came to 9 bases. Germline CDR1 is MNHEY and CDR2 is SMNVEV (reference sequence). Ophthalmopathy patients had moderate-to-severe active disease, CAS ≥3, NOSPECS ≥4, and disease duration under 3 months. This clonotype was detected ten times or more. Its antigen is unknown.

The sequencing input was blood. The clonotype originates from a woman aged 60 to 75 with Graves' ophthalmopathy. The rearrangement joins TRBV27 to TRBJ1-1; no definite D call. CDR3 loop: CASRSAGNTEAFF. The CDR3 DNA reads TGTGCCAGCAGGAGCGCAGGGAACACTGAAGCTTTCTTT.